The TCR beta chain described here comes from a study of a mutant IDH1 vaccine in newly diagnosed glioma. Study in general: Treated patients comprised approximately 62% males and roughly 40% females, mean age about 43 years. Standard pretreatment was either radiotherapy, temozolomide, or, for most, radiochemotherapy with temozolomide. Study outcomes and limitations: The study observed vaccine-induced immune responses in approximately 93% of patients.

Profiled with immunoSEQ multiplex PCR; TCRdb holds only in-frame clones, not every one. The table records about 64,000 clones, less than 85% of them present only once. Described time point: week 11, during vaccination. Each dose of the vaccine consisted of 300 ug of mutant IDH1 20-mer peptide, with topical imiquimod. Comment on this clone: Its antigen is currently unknown.

Germline CDR1 is LNHDA and CDR2 is SQIVND (reference sequence). The junction had 17 bases not matched to a gene; V was cut back by 6 bases and J by 6 bases. This CDR3 contains 17 residues. The sequence derives from a woman between 45 and 60 years old with glioma. The source was PBMCs, collected from a glioma patient whose treatment included an IDH1 peptide vaccine. This chain joins TRBV19 and TRBJ1-5, with TRBD1 matching 7 bases. For the CDR3, the DNA is TGTGCCAGTAGCGACGACATGGGACAGTTGGTAGGTCAGCCCCAGCATTTT. Translated, it gives CASSDDMGQLVGQPQHF.